These T cell receptor beta chains were read from a single sample in a study of blood T cell repertoires in COVID-19. Clones were read by immunoSEQ multiplex PCR, and TCRdb kept only the in-frame ones, dropping some. The sample lists about 80,000 clones, 89% occurring once. The sample taken for sequencing was peripheral blood. The receptors shown here come from a man in his 70s with active or convalescent COVID-19. Both conserved end residues are trimmed from each CDR3. D genes are given only for firm matches.

ASSFAMNTEAF	-	TRBV28	TRBJ1-1
ASSYSNQPQH	-	TRBV2	TRBJ1-5
AWGHSGNTIY	-	TRBV30	TRBJ1-3
ASRLRDQPQH	-	TRBV19	TRBJ1-5
ATSWDRGGNEQF	TRBD1	TRBV15	TRBJ2-1
ASKGETREQY	-	TRBV6-5	TRBJ2-7
ATSDLRSGRGGRLNTGELF	TRBD2	TRBV24-1	TRBJ2-2
AISEIDNYGYT	-	TRBV10-3	TRBJ1-2
ASSPRQGALNQPQH	TRBD1	TRBV7-2	TRBJ1-5
ASSPRGDGYT	TRBD1	TRBV6-5	TRBJ1-2
ASSYLGRTDTQY	-	TRBV6-2/TRBV6-3	TRBJ2-3
ASSLMGQGAEQY	TRBD1	TRBV6-5	TRBJ2-7
ASSVRSATNEKLF	-	TRBV9	TRBJ1-4
ASSPIQAFDRGYT	-	TRBV18	TRBJ1-2
ASSLTGGTTEAF	TRBD1	TRBV5-1	TRBJ1-1
ASSVPGTGHNEQF	TRBD1	TRBV28	TRBJ2-1
ASSPSGPYSNQPQH	-	TRBV18	TRBJ1-5
ASSLESGGPYEQY	TRBD1	TRBV5-1	TRBJ2-7
ASSGQGALRNTEAF	TRBD1	TRBV2	TRBJ1-1
AHRGESNQPQH	-	TRBV10-3	TRBJ1-5
ASSQGGQGRYEQY	TRBD1	TRBV4-2	TRBJ2-7
ATTDRVGRNEKLF	TRBD1	TRBV19	TRBJ1-4
ASSLGDNLYSPLH	-	TRBV7-9	TRBJ1-6
AWSVEETQY	-	TRBV30	TRBJ2-5
ASSWGQTNYGYT	-	TRBV7-2	TRBJ1-2
ASSLGTGFYEQY	TRBD1	TRBV5-8	TRBJ2-7
AISDGQVTNEKLF	TRBD1	TRBV10-3	TRBJ1-4
ASSLLSTGTDTQY	-	TRBV3-1/TRBV3-2	TRBJ2-3
ASSYPPGRSGANVLT	-	TRBV7-9	TRBJ2-6
ASSLDTGTGGSPLH	TRBD1	TRBV5-1	TRBJ1-6
ASSQFLPGTGIIEQY	TRBD1	TRBV4-1	TRBJ2-7
ASSYSISKAGDLRSY	TRBD2	TRBV6-2/TRBV6-3	TRBJ2-5
ASSLARVQARKLF	-	TRBV5-8	TRBJ1-4
ASSVVAQGFDTQY	-	TRBV9	TRBJ2-3
ASSLGRPGQGNTEAF	TRBD1	TRBV5-1	TRBJ1-1
ASSLEGLQTSTDTQY	TRBD2	TRBV11-2	TRBJ2-3
ATSGNTNSPLH	-	TRBV2	TRBJ1-6
ASSYSIRGIYGYT	-	TRBV6-5	TRBJ1-2
ASSSSTGLNTGELF	TRBD1	TRBV5-6	TRBJ2-2
ASSPQGGNTGELF	-	TRBV11-2	TRBJ2-2
ASSQEGTGGREQY	TRBD1	TRBV4-3	TRBJ2-7
ASSLGDSSYNEQF	-	TRBV11-2	TRBJ2-1
ATSRDVDRGWEKLF	TRBD1	TRBV15	TRBJ1-4
ASSFAGGWTYNSPLH	TRBD1	TRBV28	TRBJ1-6
AISESFPGTPNIQY	-	TRBV10-3	TRBJ2-4
AISRLQGTGSSYEQY	TRBD1	TRBV10-3	TRBJ2-7
ASSQETGGWETQY	TRBD1	TRBV4-1	TRBJ2-5
ASSEGGIGPMNTEAF	-	TRBV5-4	TRBJ1-1
ASSLVGGKSGYT	-	TRBV11-2	TRBJ1-2
ASSQAPDVRGKLF	-	TRBV4-3	TRBJ2-2
ASSPSLGGGETQY	-	TRBV4-3	TRBJ2-5
ASSLGGRTTGELF	-	TRBV7-2	TRBJ2-2